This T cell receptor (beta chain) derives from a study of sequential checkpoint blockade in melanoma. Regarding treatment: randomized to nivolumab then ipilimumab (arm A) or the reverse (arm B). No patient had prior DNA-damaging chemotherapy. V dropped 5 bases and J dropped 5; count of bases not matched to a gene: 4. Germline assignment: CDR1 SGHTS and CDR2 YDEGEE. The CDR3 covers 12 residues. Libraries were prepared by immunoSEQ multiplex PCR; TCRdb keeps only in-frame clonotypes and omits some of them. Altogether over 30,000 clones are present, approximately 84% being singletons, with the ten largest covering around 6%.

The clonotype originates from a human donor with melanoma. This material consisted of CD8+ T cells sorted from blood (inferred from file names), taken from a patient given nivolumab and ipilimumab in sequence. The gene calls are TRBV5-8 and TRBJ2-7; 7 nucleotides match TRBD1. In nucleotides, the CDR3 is TGTGCCAGCAGATCGACAGGGAACGAGCAGTACTTC. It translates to CASRSTGNEQYF.